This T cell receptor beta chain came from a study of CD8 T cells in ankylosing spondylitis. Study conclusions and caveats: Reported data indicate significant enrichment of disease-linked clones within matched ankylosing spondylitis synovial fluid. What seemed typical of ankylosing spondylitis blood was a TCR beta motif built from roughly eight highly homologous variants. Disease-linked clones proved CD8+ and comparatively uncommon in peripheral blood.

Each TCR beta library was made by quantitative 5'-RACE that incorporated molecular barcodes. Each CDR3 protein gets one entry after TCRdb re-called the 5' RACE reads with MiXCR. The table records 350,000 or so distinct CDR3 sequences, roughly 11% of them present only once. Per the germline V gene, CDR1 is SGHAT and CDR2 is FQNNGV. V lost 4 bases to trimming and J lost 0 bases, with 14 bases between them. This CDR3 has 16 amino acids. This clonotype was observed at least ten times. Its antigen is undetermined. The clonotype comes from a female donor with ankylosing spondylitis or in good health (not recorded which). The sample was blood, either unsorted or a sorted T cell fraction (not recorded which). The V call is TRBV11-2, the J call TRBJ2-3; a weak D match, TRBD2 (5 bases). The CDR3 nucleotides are TGTGCCAGCAGCTCCAGGATCGGGGTCAGCACAGATACGCAGTATTTT. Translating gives CASSSRIGVSTDTQYF.